These 10 T cell receptor beta chains were sequenced from one sample in a study of blood T cell repertoires in COVID-19. Sequenced by immunoSEQ multiplex PCR; TCRdb stores in-frame clones only, minus some. Here the sample spans over 130,000 clones, 88% being singletons. Material for sequencing was peripheral blood. The receptors shown here come from a human donor with COVID-19, enrolled during active disease. The donor label of this sample is uncertain.

The V and J genes are TRBV27 and TRBJ1-1; a weak D match, TRBD1 (5 bases). The length of the CDR3 is 17 residues. Per the germline V gene, CDR1 is MNHEY and CDR2 is SMNVEV (reference sequence). Trimming removed 1 base at V and 2 bases at J, with 17 bases between. The CDR3 loop reads CASSLWGRVAANTEAFF. For the CDR3, the DNA is TGTGCCAGCAGTTTATGGGGGAGGGTAGCGGCAAACACTGAAGCTTTCTTT.

J is TRBJ1-3 and V is TRBV18, with 8 bases lining up with TRBD1. This CDR3 is built from 14 residues. J was trimmed by 4 bases and V by 5 bases; bases with no gene match: 4. Germline lookup yields CDR1 KGHSH and CDR2 LQKENI. CDR3 nucleotide sequence: TGTGCCAGCTCATCCGGGACAGGAGGAAACACCATATATTTT. Translated: CASSSGTGGNTIYF.

This chain joins TRBV27 and TRBJ1-2; D possibly corresponds to TRBD1 (6 bases). Trimming cost V 3 bases and J 8 bases, with 19 bases left between them. This CDR3 has 15 amino acids. Germline V gene lookup returns CDR1 MNHEY and CDR2 SMNVEV (reference sequence). The CDR3 nucleotides are TGTGCCAGCAGTTTCTTACCAAACAGGGTCTCCGGCTACACCTTC. The encoded protein is CASSFLPNRVSGYTF.

V and J are TRBV6-1 and TRBJ1-3; D possibly corresponds to TRBD1 (6 bases). The CDR3 runs 15 residues. Germline CDR1 and CDR2: MNHNS and SASEGT. Trimming shortened V by 3 bases and J by 2 bases, and 11 bases separated the two germline ends. The CDR3 protein is CASSEWGRPGNTIYF. The CDR3, as DNA: TGTGCCAGCAGTGAGTGGGGGCGGCCTGGAAACACCATATATTTT.

This clone occurred a few times. This chain connects TRBV19 to TRBJ2-3; D call uncertain. CDR3 length: 13 residues. The germline V and J ends were trimmed by 3 bases and 6 bases, with 10 bases remaining between them. The germline gives CDR1 LNHDA, CDR2 SQIVND (reference sequence). This CDR3 reads CASSILLEDTQYF. The CDR3 DNA reads as TGTGCCAGTAGTATCCTCCTAGAGGATACGCAGTATTTT.

The rearrangement joins TRBV10-3 to TRBJ2-7; possible D gene TRBD2, 5 bases. Germline CDR1 and CDR2: ENHRY and SYGVKD. With 3 bases removed from V and 3 bases from J, the gap between germline ends came to 18 bases. The CDR3 length is 16 residues. The CDR3: CAISDPTGLSSYEQYF. DNA of the CDR3: TGTGCCATCAGTGACCCGACTGGACTCTCAAGCTACGAGCAGTACTTC.

The chain joins TRBV5-1 to TRBJ2-7, with TRBD1 identical over 7 bases. V trimming: 5 bases; J trimming: 6 bases; junction bases outside the gene matches: 8. CDR1 is SGHRS and CDR2 is YFSETQ in the germline V gene. The CDR3 is 13 residues long. The CDR3 is CASRIRQGTEQYF. CDR3 nucleotides: TGCGCCAGCAGAATCCGACAGGGAACCGAGCAGTACTTC.

This chain uses TRBV4-1 with TRBJ2-4; 15 nucleotides line up with TRBD2. The ends lost 3 bases at V and 0 bases at J; junction bases unmatched: 6. The CDR3 is 19 amino acids. Germline lookup yields CDR1 MGHRA and CDR2 YSYEKL. The CDR3 DNA reads as TGCGCCAGCAGCCAGGTGGGACTAGCGGGGGGTCTAGCCAAAAACATTCAGTACTTC. This sequence encodes CASSQVGLAGGLAKNIQYF.

The V call is TRBV11-1, the J call TRBJ1-1, with D possibly matching TRBD1 (6 bases). V was shortened by 5 bases and J by 1 base, with 14 bases between the two germline ends. Germline V CDR1 and CDR2: SGHAT, FQDESV (reference sequence). This CDR3 spans 15 amino acids. The chain's CDR3 is CASSANRVGNTEAFF. In nucleotides, the CDR3 is TGTGCCAGCAGCGCGAACAGGGTTGGGAACACTGAAGCTTTCTTT.

The CDR3 bases are TGCGCCAGCAGCTTGTTGGGGGGCCAAGAGACCCAGTACTTC. It yields the protein CASSLLGGQETQYF. The chain has TRBV5-1 and TRBJ2-5, with D perhaps TRBD2 (6 bases). Per germline, CDR1 SGHRS and CDR2 YFSETQ. The CDR3 length is 14 residues. V was pared by 1 base and J by 1 base, with 8 bases between.